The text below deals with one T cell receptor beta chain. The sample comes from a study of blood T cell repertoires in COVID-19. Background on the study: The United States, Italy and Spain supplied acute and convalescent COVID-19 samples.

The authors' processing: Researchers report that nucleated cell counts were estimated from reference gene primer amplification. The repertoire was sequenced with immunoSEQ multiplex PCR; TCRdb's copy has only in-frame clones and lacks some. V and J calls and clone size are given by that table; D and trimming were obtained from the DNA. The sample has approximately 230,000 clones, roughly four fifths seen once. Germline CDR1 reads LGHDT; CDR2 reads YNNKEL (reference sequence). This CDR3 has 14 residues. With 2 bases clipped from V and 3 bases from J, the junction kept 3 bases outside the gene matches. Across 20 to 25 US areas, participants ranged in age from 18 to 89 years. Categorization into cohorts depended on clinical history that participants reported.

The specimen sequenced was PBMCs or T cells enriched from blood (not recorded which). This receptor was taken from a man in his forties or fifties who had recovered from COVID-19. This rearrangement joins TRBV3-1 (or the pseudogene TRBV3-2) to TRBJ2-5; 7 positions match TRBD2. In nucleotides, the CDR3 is TGTGCCAGCAGCCAAAGGGCGGGAGAAGAGACCCAGTACTTC. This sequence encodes CASSQRAGEETQYF.